The text below deals with one T cell receptor beta chain. Generated by immunoSEQ multiplex PCR, the TCRdb table keeps only in-frame clones and is missing some. Of several thousand clones in the sample, over 60% were seen once. Germline-derived CDR1 and CDR2 are SGHTS and YDEGEE. The CDR3 loop spans 9 amino acids. This sample was included in a study of CD4+ T cells in melanoma. Sequencing was carried out using cells from a culture (not recorded whether cultured in vitro). The sequence came from a human donor with melanoma. The chain couples TRBV5-8 to TRBJ1-1, with D unresolved. CDR3 DNA sequence: TGTGCTATCAGGACGAGGGCTTTCTTT. Its translation is CAIRTRAFF.